The 26 T cell receptor beta chains below were found in one sample sequenced in a study of cytomegalovirus exposure and HLA in healthy donors. Primers included in the PCR were 60 Vbeta and 13 Jbeta primers. The protocol was immunoSEQ multiplex PCR, while the TCRdb copy is restricted to in-frame clones and leaves out a portion. This sample carries more than 100,000 clones, more than 60% of them seen once, and the ten largest clones take around 4%. Sequencing was performed on PBMCs. These receptors were taken from a woman aged 40-49 years in good health and CMV-seronegative.

This clone has a count of ten or more. V is TRBV4-2 and J is TRBJ2-4; tentatively, D is TRBD2 (6 bases). CDR3 length: 15 residues. Trimming shortened V by 0 bases and J by 6 bases, and 12 bases separated the two germline ends. The germline V gene has CDR1 LGHNA and CDR2 YNFKEQ. The CDR3 DNA is TGTGCCAGCAGCCAAGATTTTTCCGGGGGAAACATTCAGTACTTC. Amino acid sequence: CASSQDFSGGNIQYF.

V is TRBV5-8 and J is TRBJ2-1, with TRBD1 matching over 9 bases. Germline V gene lookup returns CDR1 SGHTS and CDR2 YDEGEE. The CDR3 is made up of 15 amino acids. With 4 bases clipped from V and 3 bases from J, the junction kept 5 bases outside the gene matches. CDR3 sequence: CASSHGTGNYNEQFF. The CDR3 DNA is TGTGCCAGCAGCCACGGGACAGGGAACTACAATGAGCAGTTCTTC.

At least ten counts were recorded for this clone. The chain couples TRBV6-4 to TRBJ2-3; 9 nucleotides align to TRBD1. The CDR3 length is 15 residues. Trimming took 5 bases from V and 0 from J; bases not matched to a gene: 3. Germline CDR1 is MRHNA and CDR2 is SNTAGT. CDR3 DNA sequence: TGTGCCAGCAGTCCCGGGACAGGGAGCACAGATACGCAGTATTTT. Its translation is CASSPGTGSTDTQYF.

The sample holds a few counts of this clone. The V gene is TRBV2, the J gene TRBJ1-1, with D hard to call. Trimming shortened V by 6 bases and J by 4 bases, and 9 bases separated the two germline ends. Germline lookup yields CDR1 SNHLY and CDR2 FYNNEI. This CDR3 is built from 12 residues. The CDR3 DNA follows: TGTGCCAGCAGGACCGAGGGCACTGAAGCTTTCTTT. Translating gives CASRTEGTEAFF.

This sequence joins TRBV5-1 and TRBJ2-5; D not certain. The CDR3 covers 14 residues. CDR1 and CDR2 (germline): SGHRS, YFSETQ. Trimming stripped 6 bases from V and 3 bases from J, with 15 bases between. The CDR3 DNA is TGCGCCAGCAAAGGTGTCACAGCAAAAGAGACCCAGTACTTC. Its translation is CASKGVTAKETQYF.

V gene TRBV14 combines with J gene TRBJ1-1; D not certain. V dropped 3 bases and J dropped 9 bases, with 11 bases sitting between them. This CDR3 region has 12 residues. Germline CDR1 is SGHDN and CDR2 is FVKESK. The CDR3 bases are TGTGCCAGCAGCCAGTACAGCCGCCAAGCTTTCTTT. Translating gives CASSQYSRQAFF.

J is TRBJ1-4 and V is TRBV23-1, with TRBD1 matching 9 bases. TRBV23-1 is assigned to the ORF class and has an uncertain function. The CDR3 length is 17 residues. Trimming cost V 3 bases and J 6 bases; bases outside gene matches: 11. CDR3 residues: CASSHRGQGGNYEKLFF. The CDR3 DNA reads as TGCGCCAGCAGTCATAGGGGACAGGGAGGAAATTATGAAAAACTGTTTTTT.

V gene TRBV4-2 combines with J gene TRBJ2-3; 12 bases fit TRBD2. The CDR3 contains 18 residues. Germline lookup yields CDR1 LGHNA and CDR2 YNFKEQ. The J segment lost 3 bases and the V segment lost 0 bases, leaving 7 bases of the junction unmatched. DNA for the CDR3: TGTGCCAGCAGCCAAGAGGCTGGACTAGCGGGAACGACAGATACGCAGTATTTT. Translating it yields CASSQEAGLAGTTDTQYF.

This clone came up a few times. The chain is built from TRBV25-1 and TRBJ2-1, with D possibly being TRBD1 (5 bases). V was cut by 3 bases and J by 4 bases, with 13 bases left in between. The CDR3 is made up of 15 amino acids. Germline CDR1 MGHDK, CDR2 SYGVNS. The CDR3: CASSDIQGSYNEQFF. For the CDR3, the DNA is TGTGCCAGCAGTGACATCCAGGGTTCGTACAATGAGCAGTTCTTC.

This clone has just a few counts. The chain employs TRBV6-5 and TRBJ1-2; D might be TRBD1 (5 bases). The CDR3 is 16 residues long. With 0 bases removed from V and 4 bases from J, the gap between germline ends came to 15 bases. Germline CDR1 reads MNHEY; CDR2 reads SVGAGI. The CDR3 bases are TGTGCCAGCAGTTACTCAGGGGTGGGGCCGGGCTATGGCTACACCTTC. As protein: CASSYSGVGPGYGYTF.

The gene calls are TRBV25-1 and TRBJ1-1; no definite D call. The ends were cut back, 3 bases at V and 2 bases at J, with 13 bases in the middle. CDR3 length: 15 amino acids. Per germline, CDR1 MGHDK and CDR2 SYGVNS. CDR3 nucleotide sequence: TGTGCCAGCAGTGATCGCAAGACAACTAACACTGAAGCTTTCTTT. It encodes CASSDRKTTNTEAFF.

This clone has only one observation. The J gene is TRBJ1-2, the V gene TRBV5-1; 7 positions match TRBD1. This CDR3 has 14 residues. Trimming removed 1 base from V and 3 bases from J; junction bases left unmatched: 3. Germline CDR1 is SGHRS and CDR2 is YFSETQ. The chain's CDR3 is CASSLRTGDYGYTF. For the CDR3, the DNA is TGCGCCAGCAGCTTGAGGACAGGAGACTATGGCTACACCTTC.

The DNA of the CDR3 is TGCAGCGTTGAAGCGGGGGACGGGAATCAGCCCCAGCATTTT. Amino acids: CSVEAGDGNQPQHF. V is TRBV29-1 and J is TRBJ1-5, with D maybe TRBD1 (5 bases). Germline assignment: CDR1 SQVTM and CDR2 ANQGSEA. Trimming shortened V by 1 base and J by 4 bases, and 11 bases separated the two germline ends. This CDR3 is 14 amino acids long.

The chain carries TRBV7-9 and TRBJ1-4; D might be TRBD1 (5 bases). V lost 4 bases to trimming and J lost 0 bases, with 9 bases between them. The CDR3 runs to 15 residues. Germline-derived CDR1 and CDR2 are SEHNR and FQNEAQ (reference sequence). CDR3 DNA sequence: TGTGCCAGCAGCTCCCGGGGGGCAACTAATGAAAAACTGTTTTTT. Its translation: CASSSRGATNEKLFF.

V is TRBV6-4 and J is TRBJ2-7; maybe TRBD2 (5 bases). V shed 10 bases and J shed 1 base, with 17 bases lying between them. The CDR3 runs to 14 residues. In germline, CDR1 is MRHNA, CDR2 SNTAGT. The CDR3 sequence is CAIGVGKESYEQYF. DNA for the CDR3: TGTGCCATCGGTGTCGGGAAGGAATCCTACGAGCAGTACTTC.

The chain recombines TRBV18 with TRBJ2-5; TRBD2 matches 15 bases. The J call may be faulty, since TRBJ2-7 better matches the DNA end. From germline, CDR1 is KGHSH and CDR2 LQKENI. The CDR3 loop spans 18 amino acids. The CDR3 DNA sequence: TGTGCCAGCTCCCCCGGACTAGCGGGAGGGCAACGGACGGACGAGCAGTACTTC. Amino acids: CASSPGLAGGQRTDEQYF.

The chain is built from TRBV10-3 and TRBJ1-2; a possible D gene is TRBD1 (5 bases). CDR1 ENHRY and CDR2 SYGVKD come from the germline V gene. The ends were cut back, 2 bases at V and 3 bases at J, with 13 bases in the middle. This CDR3 region has 15 residues. The CDR3 loop reads CAISEGHPRDYGYTF. CDR3 DNA sequence: TGTGCCATCAGTGAGGGACACCCTCGCGACTATGGCTACACCTTC.

This clone showed up just once. This chain joins TRBV4-3 and TRBJ1-1, with 8 bases aligning to TRBD1. CDR3 size: 17 residues. With V trimmed by 2 bases and J by 3 bases, 11 bases remained unmatched. Germline CDR1 LGHNA, CDR2 YSLEER. CDR3 in amino acids: CASSQSPGGAFDTEAFF. As DNA, the CDR3 is TGCGCCAGCAGCCAAAGTCCAGGGGGCGCGTTCGACACTGAAGCTTTCTTT.

The V call is TRBV4-1, the J call TRBJ1-5; the D gene is possibly TRBD1 (6 bases). The CDR3 runs to 15 residues. V shed 0 bases and J shed 5 bases, with 11 bases lying between them. CDR1 and CDR2 (germline): MGHRA, YSYEKL. CDR3 residues: CASSQDQAGDQPQHF. CDR3 DNA sequence: TGCGCCAGCAGCCAAGATCAAGCAGGGGATCAGCCCCAGCATTTT.

The chain combines TRBV4-1 with TRBJ2-3, with TRBD2 matching over 8 bases. The length of the CDR3 is 17 residues. V was clipped by 2 bases and J by 6 bases; unmatched bases: 13. In germline, CDR1 is MGHRA, CDR2 YSYEKL. CDR3 sequence: CASSQLHTSGGSDTQYF. CDR3 in DNA: TGCGCCAGCAGCCAACTTCATACTAGCGGAGGTTCGGATACGCAGTATTTT.

This clone was seen a handful of times. J is TRBJ2-3 and V is TRBV11-3; TRBD2 aligns across 7 bases. The V gene end was trimmed by 5 bases and the J gene end by 1 base; junction bases not matched to a gene: 0. The CDR3 length is 13 residues. Per the germline V gene, CDR1 is SGHNT and CDR2 is YENEEA. The CDR3 nucleotides read TGTGCCAGCAGCGGGAGGGGCACAGATACGCAGTATTTT. Translation gives CASSGRGTDTQYF.

The chain's CDR3 is CASPTGPSSGANVLTF. The CDR3 nucleotides read TGTGCCAGCCCGACAGGACCCAGCTCTGGGGCCAACGTCCTGACTTTC. The rearrangement links TRBV2 to TRBJ2-6, with a possible D match to TRBD1 (6 bases). The CDR3 runs 16 residues. Trimming removed 8 bases from V and 0 bases from J, with 14 bases in between. Germline V gene sequence: CDR1 SNHLY, CDR2 FYNNEI.

The chain uses TRBV5-6 and TRBJ2-1, with TRBD1 as a possible D gene (5 bases). The CDR3 has 17 amino acids. V was shortened by 6 bases and J by 0 bases, with 19 bases between the two germline ends. Germline CDR1 and CDR2: SGHDT and YYEEEE. The DNA of the CDR3 is TGTGCCAGCACCACCTCCCCTGGGGCGAGCTCCTACAATGAGCAGTTCTTC. It yields the protein CASTTSPGASSYNEQFF.

The chain combines TRBV7-6 with TRBJ2-1, with 14 bases aligning to TRBD2. Germline CDR1 and CDR2: SGHVS and FNYEAQ. The V and J ends lost 5 bases and 0 bases, in that order; junction bases with no gene match: 12. CDR3 length: 20 amino acids. The CDR3 coding sequence is TGTGCCAGCAGCCGGATCCCCGGGACTAGCGGGGGAAACTCCTACAATGAGCAGTTCTTC. It yields the protein CASSRIPGTSGGNSYNEQFF.

The rearrangement links TRBV4-1 to TRBJ1-4, with 7 bases identical to TRBD1. Unmatched junction bases numbered 4, after V lost 0 bases and J lost 3 bases. CDR1 MGHRA and CDR2 YSYEKL come from the germline V gene. CDR3 length: 16 amino acids. The CDR3 loop reads CASSQDYRGPNEKLFF. Written as DNA, the CDR3 is TGCGCCAGCAGCCAAGACTACAGGGGACCTAATGAAAAACTGTTTTTT.

The chain uses TRBV5-4 and TRBJ2-5, with D possibly TRBD1 on 6 matching bases. The germline V and J ends were trimmed by 1 base and 3 bases, with 16 bases remaining between them. The germline gives CDR1 SGHNT, CDR2 YYREEE (reference sequence). The CDR3 is made up of 16 amino acids. The CDR3 DNA follows: TGTGCCAGCAGCTTGCGGCTGACAGGTGGAAAAGAGACCCAGTACTTC. This encodes CASSLRLTGGKETQYF. Combining the CDR3 with reference TRBV5-4 and TRBJ2-5 gives the whole variable domain ETGVTQSPTHLIKTRGQQVTLRCSSQSGHNTVSWYQQALGQGPQFIFQYYREEENGRGNFPPRFSGLQFPNYSSELNVNALELDDSALYLCASSLRLTGGKETQYFGPGTRLLVL.